The entry below describes one T cell receptor (beta chain). Its antigen is unknown. This sample is part of a study of cytomegalovirus exposure and HLA in healthy donors. Study context: Prior work identified some 120 million unique TCR beta sequences in 150 million to 200 million T cells. Overall study results and limits: Upon later analysis, TCR association rates were observed to vary by HLA locus, being highest for DRB1 and lowest for HLA-C. Altogether, 150 to 200 TCR beta chains were recorded as cytomegalovirus-associated.

Each of the donors was a healthy bone marrow donor. The primer mix had 60 Vbeta and 13 Jbeta primers. Profiled with immunoSEQ multiplex PCR; TCRdb holds only in-frame clones, not every one. The repertoire holds around 260,000 clones, with roughly 80% as singletons. With 4 bases removed from V and 2 bases from J, the gap between germline ends came to 6 bases. Germline V lookup: CDR1 MNHEY, CDR2 SVGAGI. There are 13 residues in the CDR3. Material: PBMCs. The TCR sequence derives from a girl aged 2-9 years in good health and CMV-seronegative. The rearrangement joins TRBV6-5 to TRBJ1-3; D gene unclear. CDR3 loop: CASSFRPGNTIYF. CDR3 bases: TGTGCCAGCAGTTTCAGGCCTGGAAACACCATATATTTT.